The rows below give T cell receptor beta chains drawn from one sample of a study of blood T cells in healthy people across ages. TCRdb reprocessed the 5' RACE reads via MiXCR and lists one record per CDR3 protein. The table records about 780,000 distinct CDR3 sequences, less than 60% of them present only once. The sequencing sample was made of blood. Receptors were obtained from an elderly man in good health. Each CDR3 is given with its conserved first and last residue. The D gene is left open where the match is weak. Where a row states a size, it is once, few, many or the class of an expanded clone; other rows omit it.

size	V	D	J	CDR3	DNA
.	TRBV19	.	TRBJ2-6	CASSIPPGAGADVLTF	TGTGCCAGTAGTATCCCCCCAGGGGCTGGGGCCGACGTCCTGACTTTC
few	TRBV6-2/TRBV6-3	.	TRBJ2-1	CASSYAGEGQEQFF	TGTGCCAGCAGTTACGCGGGAGAAGGACAGGAGCAGTTCTTC
once	TRBV27	TRBD2	TRBJ2-1	CAGSLTQSSGGYWQFF	TGTGCCGGCAGTTTAACCCAGTCTAGCGGGGGGTATTGGCAGTTCTTC
few	TRBV7-9	.	TRBJ2-3	CASSLGSLGKDTQYF	TGTGCCAGCAGCTTAGGTTCTCTCGGGAAGGATACGCAGTATTTT
few	TRBV24-1	TRBD2	TRBJ2-1	CATSGTSGDYNEQFF	TGTGCCACCAGCGGCACTAGCGGAGACTACAATGAGCAGTTCTTC
many	TRBV14	TRBD2	TRBJ2-1	CASSLSGRAWEQFF	TGTGCCAGCAGCCTTAGCGGGAGGGCCTGGGAGCAGTTCTTC
.	TRBV7-2	TRBD1	TRBJ1-6	CASSPQTGGVYNSPLHF	TGTGCCAGCAGCCCCCAAACAGGGGGCGTATATAATTCACCCCTCCACTTT
.	TRBV3-1	TRBD2	TRBJ2-3	CASSLGGTSATDTQYF	TGTGCCAGCAGCCTCGGCGGGACTAGCGCCACAGATACGCAGTATTTT
few	TRBV15	.	TRBJ2-6	CATSRGYSRSGANVLTF	TGTGCCACCAGCAGAGGATACAGTCGTTCTGGGGCCAACGTCCTGACTTTC
.	TRBV7-2	.	TRBJ2-1	CASSPDGIYNEQFF	TGTGCCAGCAGCCCGGACGGGATATACAATGAGCAGTTCTTC
.	TRBV29-1	.	TRBJ2-3	CSVDSTDTQYF	TGCAGCGTGGACAGCACAGATACGCAGTATTTT
.	TRBV29-1	.	TRBJ2-1	CGVLASYNEPFF	TGCGGAGTTCTAGCGTCTTACAATGAGCCGTTCTTC
.	TRBV4-3	.	TRBJ2-7	CASSQEGSSYEQYF	TGCGCCAGCAGCCAAGAAGGCAGCTCCTACGAGCAGTACTTC
few	TRBV5-1	TRBD1	TRBJ2-1	CASSLAPDRGGEQFF	TGCGCCAGCAGCTTGGCCCCGGACAGGGGAGGTGAGCAGTTCTTC
.	TRBV4-2	.	TRBJ2-7	CASSNRAQGSYEQYF	TGTGCCAGCAGCAATCGTGCCCAGGGTTCCTACGAGCAGTACTTC
.	TRBV12-3/TRBV12-4	.	TRBJ2-3	CASSWVGSTDTQYF	TGTGCCAGCAGTTGGGTCGGGAGCACAGATACGCAGTATTTT
.	TRBV10-3	TRBD2	TRBJ2-7	CAITGGGTYEQYF	TGTGCCATCACCGGGGGAGGGACCTACGAGCAGTACTTC
few	TRBV9	TRBD2	TRBJ2-7	CASSVGLAGDIQYF	TGTGCCAGCAGCGTAGGACTAGCGGGAGATATTCAGTACTTC
few	TRBV5-5	TRBD1	TRBJ1-4	CASSLAWTGGEEKLFF	TGTGCCAGCAGCTTGGCCTGGACAGGGGGCGAGGAAAAACTGTTTTTT
few	TRBV5-5	TRBD1	TRBJ2-5	CASSQIRTGLETQYF	TGTGCCAGCAGCCAGATTCGGACAGGGTTGGAGACCCAGTACTTC
.	TRBV6-6	.	TRBJ2-7	CASSYSPALGYEQYF	TGTGCCAGCAGTTACTCACCGGCCCTTGGGTACGAGCAGTACTTC
few	TRBV6-2/TRBV6-3	.	TRBJ2-7	CASSYDGLSSYEQYF	TGTGCCAGCAGTTACGACGGGTTGAGCTCCTACGAGCAGTACTTC
few	TRBV6-2/TRBV6-3	TRBD2	TRBJ2-2	CASRGGLAENTGELFF	TGTGCCAGCAGAGGCGGACTAGCGGAGAACACCGGGGAGCTGTTTTTT
few	TRBV7-9	TRBD2	TRBJ2-3	CASSASGISTDTQYF	TGTGCCAGCAGCGCTAGCGGGATAAGCACAGATACGCAGTATTTT
few	TRBV4-3	.	TRBJ2-3	CASSQDGRSAGGGTQYF	TGCGCCAGCAGCCAAGACGGCCGGTCCGCCGGTGGAGGTACGCAGTATTTT
few	TRBV24-1	TRBD2	TRBJ2-7	CATSDLSRPRTSAEQYF	TGTGCCACCAGTGATTTGTCCCGACCGCGGACTAGCGCCGAGCAGTACTTC
.	TRBV28	.	TRBJ2-7	CASSPFSDGAYEQYF	TGTGCCAGCAGCCCTTTTAGTGACGGAGCCTACGAGCAGTACTTC
.	TRBV28	.	TRBJ2-1	CASSFDRPYNEQFF	TGTGCCAGCAGTTTCGACAGGCCCTACAATGAGCAGTTCTTC
.	TRBV13	.	TRBJ2-5	CASSFPQGTFRETQYF	TGTGCCAGCAGCTTTCCCCAGGGGACTTTCCGAGAGACCCAGTACTTC
.	TRBV9	TRBD1	TRBJ2-1	CASNGQGANNEQFF	TGTGCCAGCAACGGACAGGGGGCCAATAATGAGCAGTTCTTC
few	TRBV20-1	TRBD2	TRBJ2-1	CSAASHAGAVNEQFF	TGCAGTGCAGCCTCCCATGCGGGAGCAGTGAATGAGCAGTTCTTC
few	TRBV9	.	TRBJ2-5	CASSVNEGETQYF	TGTGCCAGCAGCGTTAACGAGGGGGAGACCCAGTACTTC
few	TRBV28	TRBD1	TRBJ1-4	CASSLRTGSNEKLFF	TGTGCCAGCAGTTTGAGGACAGGGTCAAATGAAAAACTGTTTTTT
few	TRBV5-1	.	TRBJ2-5	CASSSTRGGETQYF	TGCGCCAGCAGCTCTACGCGAGGCGGGGAGACCCAGTACTTC
.	TRBV4-1	TRBD1	TRBJ1-4	CASSQVTRRQGAHELFF	TGCGCCAGCAGCCAAGTGACCCGACGGCAGGGGGCCCATGAGCTGTTTTTT
.	TRBV28	TRBD2	TRBJ2-1	CASSVAGAMNEQFF	TGTGCCAGCAGTGTAGCGGGGGCCATGAATGAGCAGTTCTTC
.	TRBV21-1	.	TRBJ1-2	CASSKAGASNYGYTF	TGTGCCAGCAGCAAAGCCGGGGCCTCTAACTATGGCTACACCTTC
.	TRBV11-3	TRBD2	TRBJ2-1	CASSLGGLAGGAQFF	TGTGCCAGCAGCTTAGGGGGACTAGCGGGAGGGGCCCAGTTCTTC
once	TRBV12-3/TRBV12-4	TRBD2	TRBJ2-3	CASREILAGGADTQYF	TGTGCCAGCAGAGAGATTTTAGCGGGGGGAGCAGATACGCAGTATTTT
.	TRBV6-2/TRBV6-3	.	TRBJ1-1	CASSQTGVNTEAFF	TGTGCCAGCAGCCAGACAGGAGTGAACACTGAAGCTTTCTTT
.	TRBV20-1	TRBD1	TRBJ1-2	CSARDHSRGFSNGYTF	TGCAGTGCTAGAGATCACTCCAGGGGGTTTTCGAACGGCTACACCTTC
few	TRBV27	.	TRBJ2-7	CASSPVTAYEQYF	TGTGCCAGCAGTCCCGTGACAGCCTACGAGCAGTACTTC
once	TRBV29-1	.	TRBJ2-7	CSVEGDGGEYEQYF	TGCAGCGTTGAAGGGGACGGAGGGGAATACGAGCAGTACTTC
few	TRBV5-6	TRBD2	TRBJ2-7	CASSRTAGGPRYF	TGTGCCAGCAGCCGTACGGCGGGAGGGCCTAGGTACTTC
.	TRBV10-2	TRBD1	TRBJ1-1	CASSDRGQGEAFF	TGCGCCAGCAGTGACAGGGGGCAAGGTGAAGCTTTCTTT
.	TRBV7-9	TRBD2	TRBJ2-5	CASRTRTSGGMEETQYF	TGTGCCAGCAGGACCCGGACTAGCGGGGGAATGGAGGAGACCCAGTACTTC
.	TRBV6-1	.	TRBJ2-7	CDSSEEASEYYEQYF	TGTGACAGCAGTGAAGAGGCTAGCGAATACTACGAGCAGTACTTC
.	TRBV20-1	TRBD1	TRBJ2-5	CSARGDRGLQETQYF	TGCAGTGCTAGAGGGGACAGGGGGCTACAAGAGACCCAGTACTTC
.	TRBV7-3	.	TRBJ2-1	CASSFQPARGSYNEQFF	TGTGCCAGCAGCTTCCAACCAGCAAGAGGGTCGTACAATGAGCAGTTCTTC
few	TRBV5-1	TRBD1	TRBJ2-5	CASSLDRTGYQETQYF	TGCGCCAGCAGCTTGGATAGGACAGGGTACCAAGAGACCCAGTACTTC
.	TRBV5-1	TRBD2	TRBJ2-5	CASSVQTSHNEQYF	TGCGCCAGCAGCGTCCAGACTAGCCACAATGAGCAGTACTTC
.	TRBV28	TRBD1	TRBJ2-3	CASRARTGSTDTQYF	TGTGCCAGCAGAGCCAGGACAGGGAGCACAGATACGCAGTATTTT
.	TRBV12-3/TRBV12-4	.	TRBJ2-3	CASSPVLSTDTQYF	TGTGCCAGCAGCCCGGTACTGAGCACAGATACGCAGTATTTT
.	TRBV15	TRBD2	TRBJ2-7	CATSRPSRLADEQYF	TGTGCCACCAGCAGACCATCGAGACTAGCGGATGAGCAGTACTTC
once	TRBV5-1	TRBD1	TRBJ1-2	CASSLEGALGYGYTF	TGCGCCAGCAGCTTGGAGGGGGCACTGGGTTATGGCTACACCTTC